Listed below are T cell receptor beta chains from one sample, sequenced in a study of cytomegalovirus exposure and HLA in healthy donors. Assay: immunoSEQ multiplex PCR; the TCRdb copy retains only in-frame clones and omits some. This sample has under 250,000 clones, with roughly 85% found just once. The sequenced sample was PBMCs. Receptors originate from a girl aged 2-10 years in good health and CMV-seronegative. The CDR3 runs from the conserved cysteine through the conserved F or W.

>16|TRBV6-1|-
CASSVNPGTPFYEQYF
>12|TRBV29-1|TRBJ1-2
CSGAGTSYGYTF
>13|TRBV11-2|TRBJ2-5
CASALAVQETQYF
>14|TRBV18|TRBJ1-4
CASSIQSTNEKLFF
>15|TRBV6-5|TRBJ2-5
CASRILAGGQETQYF
>12|TRBV11-2|TRBJ2-3
CASSLITDTQYF
>15|TRBV7-9|TRBJ2-7
CASSYQDRSSYEQYF
>14|TRBV2|TRBJ1-6
CASTGNSYNSPLHF
>15|TRBV10-1|TRBJ2-3
CASSRGGGHTDTQYF
>14|TRBV27|TRBJ2-1
CASSHRSSYNEQFF
>19|TRBV19|TRBJ1-5
CASSTSGGGGSYSNQPQHF
>16|TRBV5-1|TRBJ1-1
CASSTHRGPRITEAFF
>18|TRBV5-6|TRBJ2-5
CASSQTSGGAWGQETQYF
>13|TRBV2|TRBJ1-1
CASRLDRDTEAFF
>13|TRBV12-2|TRBJ1-1
CASRFRDRRQAFF
>14|TRBV5-5|TRBJ2-5
CASSLAGTEETQYF
>13|TRBV6-6|TRBJ2-5
CASSYALGETQYF
>15|TRBV5-1|TRBJ2-1
CASSLGGRLFNEQFF
>15|TRBV27|TRBJ1-5
CASSLLAGSDQPQHF
>16|TRBV7-6|TRBJ2-1
CASSLAGTSVYNEQFF
>16|TRBV6-5|TRBJ2-6
CASSYAAGSGANVLTF
>16|TRBV7-9|TRBJ1-2
CASSPARNVPNYGYTF
>15|TRBV6-1|TRBJ2-3
CASTAAGEGTDTQYF
>14|TRBV19|TRBJ1-5
CASSIQGRTQPQHF
>14|TRBV6-1|TRBJ1-2
CASTLGQGNYGYTF
>17|TRBV7-8|TRBJ1-5
CASSPYRGAYSNQPQHF
>14|TRBV6-5|TRBJ2-7
CASSYSSSGGEQYF
>14|TRBV5-4|TRBJ1-1
CASSLSGSMTEAFF
>13|TRBV9|TRBJ1-6
CASSPPSESPLHF
>17|TRBV7-9|TRBJ1-1
CASSPTGVGVLNTEAFF
>15|TRBV11-3|TRBJ2-2
CASSPSAGLTGELFF
>13|TRBV6-1|TRBJ1-3
CASVASSGNTIYF
>15|TRBV6-5|TRBJ2-7
CASSHNREITYEQYF
>16|TRBV5-4|TRBJ2-5
CASSLGGQGIRETQYF
>17|TRBV5-1|TRBJ1-2
CASSRRGDSLPNYGYTF
>14|TRBV5-1|TRBJ2-3
CASSLGQNTDTQYF
>15|TRBV5-1|TRBJ1-2
CASSLAGTANYGYTF
>14|TRBV6-5|TRBJ1-5
CASSYTTGNQPQHF
>14|TRBV5-6|TRBJ1-3
CASSLSVSGNTIYF
>13|TRBV10-3|TRBJ2-7
CATTPGLPGPEYF
>13|TRBV6-5|TRBJ1-1
CASSYWRGTEAFF
>13|TRBV6-1|TRBJ1-1
CASRTGLNTEAFF
>13|TRBV2|TRBJ1-2
CASSPPGYYGYTF
>13|TRBV19|TRBJ1-6
CASREDKGSPLHF
>12|TRBV7-9|TRBJ1-1
CASSLVGGEAFF
>16|TRBV9|TRBJ1-6
CASSVDLGTDTSPLHF